This T cell receptor beta chain was captured in a study of blood T cell repertoires in COVID-19. Overall study context: PBMCs, B-cell-depleted T cells, or T cells were the source of the cDNA or gDNA that made up the material.

The CDR3 totals 17 residues. Sequenced by immunoSEQ multiplex PCR; TCRdb stores in-frame clones only, minus some. The table records approximately 170,000 clones, approximately 88% of them present only once. The J gene is TRBJ2-1, the V gene TRBV21-1; the DNA was not compared with TRBD2, the D call given in the table. TRBV21-1 is termed a pseudogene. This receptor was taken from a woman aged 30 to 39 who had recovered from COVID-19. Sequencing used PBMCs or T cells enriched from blood (not recorded which). The DNA for the CDR3 is TGTGCCAGCAGCAAGGGGCTAGCGGGAGGGTGGGACAATGAGCAGTTCTTC. It translates to CASSKGLAGGWDNEQFF.